This T cell receptor beta chain was identified in a study of blood T cells in healthy people across ages. Combining a sample-barcoded 5' primer with a J-beta primer mix, a second PCR ran for roughly 6 to 12 cycles. TCRdb independently ran MiXCR on the 5' RACE reads; one entry per CDR3 protein. The table records some 320,000 distinct CDR3 sequences, roughly 26% of them present only once. Study-level findings and limits: Bulk PBMC profiling left naive and antigen-experienced comparisons inconclusive.

V was clipped by 6 bases and J by 7 bases, with 15 bases between them. Germline CDR1 is MNHEY and CDR2 is SMNVEV (reference sequence). The CDR3 sequence is 14 residues long. This clonotype showed up just a few times. The antigen remains undetermined. The genes are TRBV27 and TRBJ2-2, with D maybe TRBD1 (5 bases). What was sequenced was blood. The TCR comes from a woman in her 70s in good health. CDR3 in DNA: TGTGCCAGCAGCCCTAGGGGAAGAGGCGGGGAGCTGTTTTTT. Translating it yields CASSPRGRGGELFF.